This T cell receptor (beta chain) was sequenced during a study of blood T cell repertoires in COVID-19. Study-wide background: PBMCs, B-cell-depleted T cells, or T cells provided the cDNA or gDNA that made up the material.

The CDR3 consists of 14 residues. Germline assignment: CDR1 PRHDT and CDR2 FYEKMQ (reference sequence). Trimming removed 3 bases from V and 2 bases from J, with 11 bases in between. Clones were sequenced by immunoSEQ multiplex PCR, and TCRdb holds only the in-frame ones, with some missing. The sample shows about 320,000 clones, 86% of them seen only once. This receptor was taken from a woman aged 50 to 65 with acute or convalescent COVID-19. The V and J genes are TRBV13 and TRBJ2-7, with D tentatively TRBD1 (5 bases). Material for sequencing was peripheral blood. CDR3 DNA: TGTGCCAGCAGCTTCCGCCAGGGAACCTACGAGCAGTACTTC. The encoded protein is CASSFRQGTYEQYF.